The rows below give T cell receptor beta chains drawn from one sample of a study of CD8+CD57+ T cells in acquired aplastic anemia. TCRdb re-analysed the reads in MiXCR, keeping a single row per CDR3 protein. The sample contains over 150,000 distinct CDR3 sequences, roughly 65% of which appear only once. Sequencing was carried out using sorted CD4+, CD8+, or CD8+CD57+ T cells (not recorded which) from PBMCs. The source is a human donor with aplastic anemia. Both conserved end residues are part of each CDR3. The D gene is left open where the match is weak. Part of the rows lack a size; the others show once, few, many or a class for expanded clones.

D gene,V gene,clone size,J gene,CDR3 DNA,CDR3 protein
-,TRBV20-1,-,TRBJ1-3,TGCAGTGCTAGAGGTGGGGGAAACACCATATATTTT,CSARGGGNTIYF
TRBD1,TRBV7-7,-,TRBJ2-7,TGTGCCAGCAGCACCGTGACAGGGACCTACGAGCAGTACTTC,CASSTVTGTYEQYF
-,TRBV2,-,TRBJ1-1,TGTGCCAGCAGTGATCAGCAGGGAAGAGCTGAAGCTTTCTTT,CASSDQQGRAEAFF
-,TRBV29-1,-,TRBJ1-2,TGCAGCGTTGAGAAACAGCGCGTTTATGGCTACACCTTC,CSVEKQRVYGYTF
-,TRBV7-6,-,TRBJ2-2,TGTGCCAGCAGCTTAGCTTTAGGTTCCACCGGGGAGCTGTTTTTT,CASSLALGSTGELFF
-,TRBV20-1,-,TRBJ2-7,TGCAGTGCTAGAGATCCGGGCTACGAGCAGTACTTC,CSARDPGYEQYF
-,TRBV10-3,-,TRBJ2-1,TGTGCCATCAGTGAGTCAGGCAGGGAGCAGTTCTTC,CAISESGREQFF
-,TRBV7-9,-,TRBJ2-5,TGTGCCAGCAGCTTCGGGGTGGTAGAGACCCAGTACTTC,CASSFGVVETQYF
-,TRBV7-8,few,TRBJ2-5,TGTGCCAGCAGCTTCGGTTTCGGGGCGCCGGACGAGACCCAGTACTTC,CASSFGFGAPDETQYF
TRBD2,TRBV10-3,-,TRBJ2-3,TGTGCCATCCTGAGCGGGGGTCCAGATACGCAGTATTTT,CAILSGGPDTQYF
TRBD2,TRBV2,many,TRBJ2-5,TGTGCCACCTCCGGCGGGGGGACGGAGGTCGGAGAGACCCAGTACTTC,CATSGGGTEVGETQYF
-,TRBV15,once,TRBJ2-7,TGTGCCACCAGCAGAGATTCTAGACCGGGAACCTACGAGCAGTACTTC,CATSRDSRPGTYEQYF
TRBD2,TRBV13,many,TRBJ2-3,TGTGCCAGCAGCCCGCCGGGGGGGCGTGGAGATACGCAGTATTTT,CASSPPGGRGDTQYF
-,TRBV24-1,once,TRBJ1-2,TGTGCCACCAGTGACCCAACAGGGAAGACCAACTATGGCTACACCTTC,CATSDPTGKTNYGYTF
-,TRBV6-6,-,TRBJ1-1,TGTGCCAGCAGTTCCCGGACCTTGGGGGGGGCCACTGAAGCTTTCTTT,CASSSRTLGGATEAFF
-,TRBV15,many,TRBJ2-7,TGTGCCACCAGCAGAGACCGCTACGAGCAGTACTTC,CATSRDRYEQYF
TRBD1,TRBV29-1,-,TRBJ2-7,TGCAGCGTCGAGAAGGGGGACAGGGGTTACGGGCAGTACTTC,CSVEKGDRGYGQYF
TRBD1,TRBV2,-,TRBJ2-7,TGTGCCAGCACCGGGACAGGGAGGGACTACGAGCAGTACTTC,CASTGTGRDYEQYF
-,TRBV9,many,TRBJ1-4,TGTGCCAGCAGCGTAAATGGACATGAAAAACTGTTTTTT,CASSVNGHEKLFF
TRBD1,TRBV6-9,-,TRBJ1-1,TGTGCCAGCAGTGTACGGACAGGGCCCCACACTGAAGCTTTCTTT,CASSVRTGPHTEAFF
-,TRBV5-6,-,TRBJ2-7,TGTGCCAGCAGTTCTGAAGCTTTTTGGGACGAGCAGTACTTC,CASSSEAFWDEQYF
-,TRBV9,-,TRBJ2-1,TGTGCCAGCAGCCGGGAGTACTCCTACAATGAGCAGTTCTTC,CASSREYSYNEQFF
TRBD1,TRBV27,many,TRBJ1-3,TGTGCCAGCAGTTTGACAGGGGGCGGAAACACCATATATTTT,CASSLTGGGNTIYF
-,TRBV7-2,-,TRBJ1-2,TGTGCCAGCAGCTTAGAATTAAAGAGGGGCTACACCTTC,CASSLELKRGYTF
-,TRBV6-1,-,TRBJ2-7,TGTGCCAGCAAGACCGCCTACGAGCAGTACTTC,CASKTAYEQYF
TRBD1,TRBV24-1,-,TRBJ2-2,TGTGCCACCAGTAAAGGGGGCGACACCGGGGAGCTGTTTTTT,CATSKGGDTGELFF
-,TRBV2,-,TRBJ2-3,TGTGCCAGCAGTGATCCCACAGATACGCAGTATTTT,CASSDPTDTQYF
-,TRBV2,few,TRBJ2-6,TGTGCCAGCAGTTTTTTTCCCCGAGGGGGCTCTGGGGCCAACGTCCTGACTTTC,CASSFFPRGGSGANVLTF
-,TRBV10-3,-,TRBJ1-6,TGTGCCATCAGTGAGCTTGACGGACTCAATTCACCCCTCCACTTT,CAISELDGLNSPLHF
-,TRBV4-1,-,TRBJ1-2,TGCGCCAGCAGCCAAGGGTGGGGCGGCTTGGATGGCTACACCTTC,CASSQGWGGLDGYTF
-,TRBV7-9,-,TRBJ1-2,TGTGCCAGCAGCTGGGACGGCTATGGCTACACCTTC,CASSWDGYGYTF
TRBD2,TRBV4-2,once,TRBJ2-4,TGTGCCAGCAGCCAAGAAGTCGGGGGGACCAACATTCAGTACTTC,CASSQEVGGTNIQYF
TRBD2,TRBV25-1,-,TRBJ2-1,TGTGCCAGCAGCCAAGTAGCGGGGCGCCAAGAAAATTTGAGTGAGCAGTTCTTC,CASSQVAGRQENLSEQFF
-,TRBV7-6,many,TRBJ2-5,TGTGCCAGCAGCTTGAGGGGGGAGACCCAGTACTTC,CASSLRGETQYF
TRBD1,TRBV2,-,TRBJ1-3,TGTGCCAACACCAAAGTAGGACAGGGATCTGGAAACACCATATATTTT,CANTKVGQGSGNTIYF
-,TRBV4-1,-,TRBJ1-6,TGCGCCAGCAGCCACGGTTCACCCCTCCACTTT,CASSHGSPLHF
TRBD1,TRBV7-8,-,TRBJ1-1,TGTGCCAGCAGCCAACGGGACAGGGGTTTAACTGAAGCTTTCTTT,CASSQRDRGLTEAFF
-,TRBV2,-,TRBJ1-2,TGTGCCGGCAGTGCCGGGACTCCCTATGGTTACACCTTC,CAGSAGTPYGYTF
-,TRBV11-3,-,TRBJ2-7,TGTGCCAGCAGCTCGAGGGCCAGGACGGGGGAGCAGTACTTC,CASSSRARTGEQYF
TRBD1,TRBV12-3/TRBV12-4,-,TRBJ1-5,TGTGCCAGCACCGAGACAGGGGCGGGGGGGCCCCAGCATTTT,CASTETGAGGPQHF
-,TRBV5-1,-,TRBJ1-5,TGCGCCAGCAGTCAAGACGCCGATCAGCCCCAGCATTTT,CASSQDADQPQHF
TRBD1,TRBV6-2/TRBV6-3,many,TRBJ1-2,TGTGCCAGCGGAGAACAGGGGTCGCACTATGGCTACACCTTC,CASGEQGSHYGYTF
-,TRBV7-9,-,TRBJ1-6,TGTGCCAGCAGGTGGGAGCAAGGGGATTCACCCCTCCACTTT,CASRWEQGDSPLHF
TRBD1,TRBV27,-,TRBJ2-7,TGTGCCAGCGCACTGGGGACAGCCTACGAGCAGTACTTC,CASALGTAYEQYF
-,TRBV7-8,-,TRBJ2-7,TGTGCCAGCAGCTTAGTAATTGGTGGGCAGGGCCTCGAGCAGTACTTC,CASSLVIGGQGLEQYF
TRBD1,TRBV20-1,-,TRBJ1-4,TGCAGTGCCCTTCCCCCGGGACAGATGTGGGAAAAACTGTTTTTT,CSALPPGQMWEKLFF
-,TRBV12-3/TRBV12-4,many,TRBJ1-1,TGTGCCAGCAGTTTCGGATTCATGAACACTGAAGCTTTCTTT,CASSFGFMNTEAFF
-,TRBV19,-,TRBJ2-1,TGTGCCAGTAGTATAACCGGGGGCTCCTACAATGAGCAGTTCTTC,CASSITGGSYNEQFF